The 13 T cell receptor beta chains in this list originate from one sample, sequenced in a study of PD-L1 blockade in urothelial cancer. Time point described: pretreatment peripheral blood. Data came from immunoSEQ multiplex PCR; TCRdb stores just in-frame clones and leaves some out. The table shows fewer than 50,000 clones, with 75% to 85% occurring only once. The sample in question was PBMCs, obtained around atezolizumab (anti-PD-L1) treatment. These receptors all come from a man between 65 and 80 years old with urothelial cancer.

V and J are TRBV9 and TRBJ2-7, with 8 bases that match TRBD2. Germline V gene data show CDR1 as SGDLS and CDR2 as YYNGEE. The CDR3 runs 15 residues. V shed 2 bases, J shed 0 bases, and the junction held 4 bases outside the gene matches. The CDR3 DNA reads TGTGCCAGCAGCGTCCATAGCGGGGTCTCCTACGAGCAGTACTTC. Residues: CASSVHSGVSYEQYF.

The rearrangement uses TRBV10-3 and TRBJ2-1; D possibly corresponds to TRBD1 (5 bases). The CDR3 totals 13 residues. Trimming cost V 8 bases and J 10 bases, with 18 bases left between them. CDR1 ENHRY and CDR2 SYGVKD come from the germline V gene. Here the CDR3 reads CAIAVTDMEEQFF. CDR3 DNA: TGTGCCATCGCCGTGACGGACATGGAGGAGCAGTTCTTC.

The chain is built from TRBV6-1 and TRBJ2-7; 10 positions agree with TRBD2. Germline assignment: CDR1 MNHNS and CDR2 SASEGT. The CDR3 spans 15 residues. The trim removed 2 bases at V and 1 base at J, leaving 2 bases unmatched. CDR3 region: CASSELAGVSYEQYF. The CDR3, as DNA: TGTGCCAGCAGTGAACTAGCGGGAGTGTCCTACGAGCAGTACTTC.

This clone came up a few times. This sequence joins TRBV6-1 and TRBJ1-5; a possible D gene is TRBD1 (6 bases). The germline V and J ends were trimmed by 3 bases and 3 bases, with 15 bases remaining between them. Germline CDR1 reads MNHNS; CDR2 reads SASEGT. The CDR3 sequence is 16 residues long. The CDR3: CASSEVNRALNQPQHF. The CDR3 coding sequence is TGTGCCAGCAGTGAGGTCAACAGGGCTCTCAATCAGCCCCAGCATTTT.

This clone is a singleton in its sample. The chain uses TRBV5-5 and TRBJ1-2, with D tentatively TRBD1 (6 bases). The V gene's germline CDR1 is SGHKS and CDR2 YYEKEE (reference sequence). CDR3 length: 15 amino acids. V was cut by 0 bases and J by 1 base, with 10 bases left in between. The CDR3 sequence: CASSLATGFNYGYTF. CDR3 DNA: TGTGCCAGCAGCTTGGCCACAGGGTTTAACTATGGCTACACCTTC.

This clone has at least ten counts. V and J are TRBV14 and TRBJ1-4, with D hard to call. V gave up 1 base and J gave up 8 bases, with 2 bases separating them. Germline CDR1 reads SGHDN; CDR2 reads FVKESK. The CDR3 spans 11 residues. The CDR3 region is CASSQAEKLFF. The CDR3 DNA is TGTGCCAGCAGCCAAGCAGAAAAACTGTTTTTT.

The chain couples TRBV18 to TRBJ1-1; D unclear. The CDR3 totals 13 residues. Germline values: CDR1 KGHSH, CDR2 LQKENI. Trimming pared 3 bases from V and 11 bases from J, leaving 16 bases between. This CDR3 is CASSPAPSSKAFF. The CDR3 DNA is TGTGCCAGCTCACCTGCCCCTTCCAGTAAGGCTTTCTTT.

The chain joins TRBV2 to TRBJ2-1; D is unresolved. Germline CDR1 and CDR2: SNHLY and FYNNEI. The V and J ends lost 7 bases and 1 base respectively, with 8 bases between them. The CDR3 is 13 amino acids. This CDR3 reads CASNLRSYNEQFF. The DNA of the CDR3 is TGTGCCAGCAATCTACGTTCCTACAATGAGCAGTTCTTC. Together with reference TRBV2 and TRBJ2-1, the CDR3 gives the full variable domain: EPEVTQTPSHQVTQMGQEVILRCVPISNHLYFYWYRQILGQKVEFLVSFYNNEISEKSEIFDDQFSVERPDGSNFTLKIRSTKLEDSAMYFCASNLRSYNEQFFGPGTRLTVL.

The V gene is TRBV28, the J gene TRBJ2-5, with D tentatively TRBD2 (6 bases). This CDR3 is built from 14 residues. Trimming pared 10 bases from V and 0 bases from J, leaving 15 bases between. Germline CDR1 and CDR2: MDHEN and SYDVKM. CDR3 DNA sequence: TGTGCCACTAAACGCGGGACGGACCAAGAGACCCAGTACTTC. Its translation: CATKRGTDQETQYF.

This clone was seen only a few times. The chain links TRBV5-1 to TRBJ2-7; 7 bases fit TRBD1. V was clipped by 3 bases and J by 0 bases; unmatched bases: 9. CDR1 and CDR2 (germline): SGHRS, YFSETQ. The CDR3 runs to 16 residues. Here the CDR3 DNA reads TGCGCCAGCAGCTCACCGGACAGGCGGAGCTCCTACGAGCAGTACTTC. It translates to CASSSPDRRSSYEQYF.

The chain is built from TRBV6-5 and TRBJ1-5; D remains unclear. Trimming removed 1 base from V and 1 base from J, with 8 bases in between. This CDR3 spans 15 amino acids. Germline assignment: CDR1 MNHEY and CDR2 SVGAGI. CDR3 residues: CASSYYRESNQPQHF. DNA for the CDR3: TGTGCCAGCAGTTACTATAGAGAGAGCAATCAGCCCCAGCATTTT.

This clone was seen more than once but under ten times. The V gene is TRBV5-4, the J gene TRBJ2-7, with 9 bases matching TRBD2. The CDR3 is 16 residues long. The germline gives CDR1 SGHNT, CDR2 YYREEE (reference sequence). V was pared by 0 bases and J by 2 bases, with 6 bases of the junction left unmatched. CDR3 DNA sequence: TGTGCCAGCAGCTTGGGGTCTAGCGGGAACACCTACGAGCAGTACTTC. Encoded protein: CASSLGSSGNTYEQYF.

This chain joins TRBV5-4 and TRBJ2-5; 8 bases are shared with TRBD2. V dropped 0 bases and J dropped 4; count of bases not matched to a gene: 5. The CDR3 has 15 amino acids. In germline, CDR1 is SGHNT, CDR2 YYREEE (reference sequence). CDR3 in amino acids: CASSLEGGRRETQYF. The CDR3 DNA reads as TGTGCCAGCAGCTTGGAAGGCGGGAGGCGAGAGACCCAGTACTTC.